The following is a T cell receptor beta chain sequence with its context. Within the sample, other DNA sequences also encode this same CDR3. Per the study methods: Amplification with reference gene primers provided the estimates of nucleated cell counts. The data were produced by immunoSEQ multiplex PCR, yet TCRdb's version contains in-frame clones alone and is incomplete. V, J and clone size are those of that table, while D and trimming were read from the DNA. Among 200,000 to 250,000 clones, roughly 84% were seen once, and the ten largest hold roughly 5%. The CDR3 contains 14 residues. With 2 bases removed from V and 8 bases from J, the gap between germline ends came to 13 bases. CDR1 MGHDK and CDR2 SYGVNS come from the germline V gene. This sample is part of a study of blood T cell repertoires in COVID-19. Study details: The United States, Italy and Spain provided the acute and convalescent COVID-19 samples. Sample material is recorded as cDNA or gDNA derived from T cells, B-cell-depleted T cells, or PBMCs.

Sequenced: peripheral blood. The chain is built from TRBV25-1 and TRBJ2-1; possible D gene TRBD1, 7 bases. The source of this sequence is a woman aged 55-70 years who had recovered from COVID-19. The CDR3 region has the DNA TGTGCCAGCAGTGAAATTCAGGGGGGCGATGAGCAGTTCTTC. Amino acids: CASSEIQGGDEQFF.